This T cell receptor beta chain was documented in a study of shared clonotypes between healthy human individuals. The study, taken as a whole, reports: Few donors limited the genetic and exposure-history diversity represented. Deeper or shallower sequencing was expected to change how clonotypes are shared among donors.

Regarding this clone: Its specificity is unknown.

The CDR3 runs 16 residues. Germline CDR1 reads SGHNT; CDR2 reads YYREEE (reference sequence). Trimming took off 1 base at V and 3 bases at J, with 13 bases between the two ends. Those who donated were healthy HIV-negative adults, with no recent acute infections or vaccinations reported. Libraries were prepared by immunoSEQ multiplex PCR; TCRdb keeps only in-frame clonotypes and omits some of them. The sample has about 490,000 clones, 60% to 85% seen once. This sequence was found in a middle-aged woman in good health. Some clones in this sample may be carry-over from other donors' samples. The chain couples TRBV5-4 to TRBJ2-2; tentative D call: TRBD1 (6 bases). The sample comprised PBMCs. In DNA, the CDR3 is TGTGCCAGCAGCTTGCTGGCAGGGGACGACACCGGGGAGCTGTTTTTT. It translates to CASSLLAGDDTGELFF.